This TCR beta chain was identified in a study of shared clonotypes between healthy human individuals. This CDR3 region has 14 residues. Deletions cut 5 bases from V and 0 bases from J, with 7 bases between. CDR1 and CDR2 from the germline V gene are MGHDK and SYGVNS. Method: immunoSEQ multiplex PCR; TCRdb's copy keeps in-frame clones and lacks some. Of roughly 1 million clones detected, around 76% appear once; the ten largest clones hold approximately 1.5%. This receptor was identified in a man aged 18 to 35 in good health. Sequenced material: memory CD4+ T cells sorted from blood. The subset: CD45RA-negative fraction. J is TRBJ1-4 and V is TRBV25-1; D not certain. The CDR3 spells CASSQPTTNEKLFF. In DNA form, the CDR3 reads TGTGCCAGCAGTCAACCCACAACTAATGAAAAACTGTTTTTT. The variable domain in full, completed from reference TRBV25-1 and TRBJ1-4, reads EADIYQTPRYLVIGTGKKITLECSQTMGHDKMYWYQQDPGMELHLIHYSYGVNSTEKGDLSSESTVSRIRTEHFPLTLESARPSHTSQYLCASSQPTTNEKLFFGSGTQLSVL.